The 31 T cell receptor beta chains in this list originate from one sample, sequenced in a study of cytomegalovirus exposure and HLA in healthy donors. PCR employed 60 Vbeta and 13 Jbeta primers. Clones were read by immunoSEQ multiplex PCR, and TCRdb kept only the in-frame ones, dropping some. This sample has around 190,000 clones, with around three quarters found just once. What was sequenced was PBMCs. These receptors all come from a man in his forties or fifties in good health and CMV-seronegative.

The chain is built from TRBV5-6 and TRBJ2-3, with 8 bases fitting TRBD2. The V and J ends lost 0 bases and 1 base, in that order; junction bases with no gene match: 1. Germline V gene sequence: CDR1 SGHDT, CDR2 YYEEEE. The CDR3 sequence is 15 residues long. The CDR3 spells CASSLGLARTDTQYF. CDR3 DNA: TGTGCCAGCAGCTTGGGACTAGCGCGCACAGATACGCAGTATTTT.

The chain couples TRBV5-1 to TRBJ2-7, with unresolved D. In germline, CDR1 is SGHRS, CDR2 YFSETQ. The V and J ends lost 0 bases and 6 bases respectively, with 10 bases between them. The CDR3 totals 13 residues. CDR3 protein: CASSLDGSREQYF. CDR3 nucleotide sequence: TGCGCCAGCAGCTTGGACGGGTCCCGCGAGCAGTACTTC.

The gene calls are TRBV7-8 and TRBJ2-5; 12 positions match TRBD2. The germline CDR1 and CDR2 sequences are SGHVS and FQNEAQ. CDR3 length: 17 amino acids. Losses at the gene ends were 3 bases for V and 2 bases for J; bases not matched to a gene: 7. CDR3 residues: CASSLDLAGGIQETQYF. CDR3 in DNA: TGTGCCAGCAGCTTGGACCTAGCGGGGGGGATACAAGAGACCCAGTACTTC.

As regards this clone: The sample contains more than one DNA sequence encoding this CDR3. The V call is TRBV29-1, the J call TRBJ1-2; TRBD1 aligns across 10 bases. This CDR3 comprises 13 residues. Unmatched junction bases numbered 1, after V lost 5 bases and J lost 1 base. CDR1 is SQVTM and CDR2 is ANQGSEA in the germline V gene. Here the CDR3 DNA reads TGCAGCGTTAGGACAGGGGGTAACTATGGCTACACCTTC. It translates to CSVRTGGNYGYTF.

The rearrangement links TRBV9 to TRBJ2-1; 11 positions agree with TRBD2. In germline, CDR1 is SGDLS, CDR2 YYNGEE. The length of the CDR3 is 15 residues. With V trimmed by 5 bases and J by 6 bases, 7 bases remained unmatched. CDR3 amino acids: CASSETGTSGNEQFF. CDR3 DNA: TGTGCCAGCAGTGAAACCGGGACTAGCGGCAATGAGCAGTTCTTC.

V and J are TRBV11-2 and TRBJ1-1, with TRBD1 matching over 8 bases. CDR1 and CDR2 (germline): SGHAT, FQNNGV. The CDR3 sequence is 13 residues long. The ends lost 3 bases at V and 3 bases at J; junction bases unmatched: 0. The CDR3 region has the DNA TGTGCCAGCAGCTTGACAGGGGACACTGAAGCTTTCTTT. Amino acid sequence: CASSLTGDTEAFF.

This sequence joins TRBV6-4 and TRBJ1-3; no clear D gene. Trimming shortened V by 8 bases and J by 2 bases, and 10 bases separated the two germline ends. The CDR3 runs to 13 residues. The V gene's germline CDR1 is MRHNA and CDR2 SNTAGT. The CDR3 loop is CASAREAGNTIYF. Here the CDR3 DNA reads TGTGCCAGCGCCCGGGAGGCTGGAAACACCATATATTTT.

This rearrangement joins TRBV18 to TRBJ2-7; D gene unclear. Germline V gene data show CDR1 as KGHSH and CDR2 as LQKENI. Trimming left V 3 bases short and J 0 bases short, with 6 bases between. CDR3 length equals 13 residues. CDR3 protein: CASSPESSYEQYF. The CDR3 nucleotides read TGTGCCAGCTCACCCGAGAGCTCCTACGAGCAGTACTTC.

Only a few counts were recorded for this clone. The rearrangement joins TRBV5-1 to TRBJ2-5; D not certain. With the DNA end fitting TRBJ2-7 better, the J assignment may be wrong. This CDR3 has 13 amino acids. The germline CDR1 and CDR2 sequences are SGHRS and YFSETQ. CDR3 residues: CASSLSSTYEQYF. The CDR3 nucleotides read TGCGCCAGCAGCTTGAGTTCCACCTACGAGCAGTACTTC.

V usage is TRBV2 and J usage is TRBJ2-5; 14 nucleotides agree with TRBD2. CDR1 is SNHLY, CDR2 FYNNEI, per germline. The CDR3 has 16 amino acids. V was pared by 6 bases and J by 1 base, with 4 bases of the junction left unmatched. CDR3 nucleotides: TGTGCCAGCAGAGGACTAGCGGGGGGTGTCCAAGAGACCCAGTACTTC. Translating it yields CASRGLAGGVQETQYF.

The chain employs TRBV5-4 and TRBJ1-3; D is unclear. CDR3 length: 14 residues. Germline V gives CDR1 SGHNT, CDR2 YYREEE (reference sequence). V lost 4 bases, J lost 8 bases, and 16 bases lay in between. Here the CDR3 DNA reads TGTGCCAGCAGCCGCGGCCCTCAGGAGGACACCATATATTTT. It specifies CASSRGPQEDTIYF.

J is TRBJ1-3 and V is TRBV9; 8 bases line up with TRBD1. The V gene's germline CDR1 is SGDLS and CDR2 YYNGEE. Unmatched junction bases numbered 10, after V lost 4 bases and J lost 4 bases. The CDR3 is 16 amino acids. The DNA of the CDR3 is TGTGCCAGCAGCTCCCAGCCGACAGGGGCAGGAAACACCATATATTTT. Translation: CASSSQPTGAGNTIYF.

V is TRBV27 and J is TRBJ2-7; no clear D. Trimming shortened V by 2 bases and J by 5 bases, and 10 bases separated the two germline ends. CDR1 is MNHEY, CDR2 SMNVEV, per germline (reference sequence). The CDR3 sequence is 13 residues long. The CDR3: CASSLTHRDEQYF. The CDR3, as DNA: TGTGCCAGCAGTTTAACACACCGGGACGAGCAGTACTTC.

This rearrangement joins TRBV5-4 to TRBJ1-6, with TRBD1 matching 7 bases. After removal of 0 bases from V and 5 bases from J, the junction contained 5 bases not matched to a gene. CDR1 and CDR2 from the germline V gene are SGHNT and YYREEE (reference sequence). The CDR3 length is 16 residues. CDR3 nucleotides: TGTGCCAGCAGCTTGGGACAGGGTCCGGATAATTCACCCCTCCACTTT. Translation gives CASSLGQGPDNSPLHF. Looking up the rest from reference TRBV5-4 and TRBJ1-6 gives the full variable domain: ETGVTQSPTHLIKTRGQQVTLRCSSQSGHNTVSWYQQALGQGPQFIFQYYREEENGRGNFPPRFSGLQFPNYSSELNVNALELDDSALYLCASSLGQGPDNSPLHFGNGTRLTVT.

The chain couples TRBV7-2 to TRBJ1-5; D unresolved. The V gene lost 3 bases and the J gene lost 7 bases, with 13 bases spanning the gap. Germline values: CDR1 SGHTA, CDR2 FQGNSA. The CDR3 consists of 14 residues. Here the CDR3 reads CASSFIKTGQPQHF. The CDR3, as DNA: TGTGCCAGCAGCTTCATAAAGACCGGGCAGCCCCAGCATTTT.

The J gene is TRBJ2-1, the V gene TRBV19, with D possibly matching TRBD1 (6 bases). The germline V and J ends were trimmed by 6 bases and 6 bases, with 21 bases remaining between them. The CDR3 sequence is 16 residues long. The germline V gene has CDR1 LNHDA and CDR2 SQIVND (reference sequence). The CDR3 nucleotides read TGTGCCAGTAGCCTGATGGAGCGGTCCAGGGGCAATGAGCAGTTCTTC. Translating it yields CASSLMERSRGNEQFF.

The chain has TRBV29-1 and TRBJ2-1; D may be TRBD1 (6 bases). V gave up 0 bases and J gave up 11 bases, with 11 bases separating them. The CDR3 length is 12 residues. In germline, CDR1 is SQVTM, CDR2 ANQGSEA. CDR3 loop: CSVEEAQGKQFF. The CDR3 nucleotides are TGCAGCGTTGAAGAGGCCCAGGGGAAGCAGTTCTTC.

The chain employs TRBV5-1 and TRBJ2-5; D perhaps matches TRBD1 (7 bases). The CDR3 has 14 residues. V was clipped by 2 bases and J by 4 bases, with 12 bases between them. Germline CDR1 and CDR2: SGHRS and YFSETQ. CDR3 region: CASSLGRGVETQYF. The CDR3 DNA reads TGCGCCAGCAGCTTAGGCAGGGGGGTAGAGACCCAGTACTTC. The variable domain in full, with the rest retrieved from reference TRBV5-1 and TRBJ2-5, is KAGVTQTPRYLIKTRGQQVTLSCSPISGHRSVSWYQQTPGQGLQFLFEYFSETQRNKGNFPGRFSGRQFSNSRSEMNVSTLELGDSALYLCASSLGRGVETQYFGPGTRLLVL.

This chain connects TRBV2 to TRBJ2-5, with 8 positions matching TRBD2. With V trimmed by 6 bases and J by 5 bases, 8 bases remained unmatched. Per the germline V gene, CDR1 is SNHLY and CDR2 is FYNNEI. The CDR3 length is 14 residues. CDR3 region: CASRQGLAFETQYF. CDR3 nucleotides: TGTGCCAGCAGGCAAGGACTAGCATTCGAGACCCAGTACTTC.

The V and J genes are TRBV5-4 and TRBJ2-4, with TRBD2 identical over 15 bases. The CDR3 loop spans 16 amino acids. In germline, CDR1 is SGHNT, CDR2 YYREEE (reference sequence). V was pared by 4 bases and J by 8 bases, with 7 bases of the junction left unmatched. This CDR3 is CASSVGTSGRTDIQYF. The CDR3 DNA sequence: TGTGCCAGCAGCGTGGGGACTAGCGGGAGGACGGACATTCAGTACTTC.

The chain combines TRBV7-2 with TRBJ2-7, with 7 positions matching TRBD1. V dropped 3 bases and J dropped 11; count of bases not matched to a gene: 7. The length of the CDR3 is 12 residues. Germline V gene sequence: CDR1 SGHTA, CDR2 FQGNSA. The CDR3 sequence: CASSLADRDKYF. The CDR3 nucleotides are TGTGCCAGCAGCTTGGCCGACAGGGATAAGTACTTC. Using reference TRBV7-2 and TRBJ2-7 for the parts outside the CDR3, the full variable domain is GAGVSQSPSNKVTEKGKDVELRCDPISGHTALYWYRQSLGQGLEFLIYFQGNSAPDKSGLPSDRFSAERTGGSVSTLTIQRTQQEDSAVYLCASSLADRDKYFGPGTRLTVT.

The chain is built from TRBV11-3 and TRBJ2-1; TRBD2 matches at 8 bases. The CDR3 consists of 16 residues. Unmatched junction bases numbered 13, after V lost 5 bases and J lost 7 bases. Per germline, CDR1 SGHNT and CDR2 YENEEA. The CDR3 region has the DNA TGTGCCAGCAGCGTTCAGCGGGAGAGGGGTCAAAATGAGCAGTTCTTC. Amino acids: CASSVQRERGQNEQFF.

The gene calls are TRBV5-4 and TRBJ1-5, with D perhaps matching TRBD1 (6 bases). V lost 4 bases, J lost 0 bases, and 14 bases lay in between. This CDR3 has 16 residues. Germline CDR1 reads SGHNT; CDR2 reads YYREEE (reference sequence). DNA for the CDR3: TGTGCCAGCAGCCGAGGAGGACAGAATAGCAATCAGCCCCAGCATTTT. Protein sequence: CASSRGGQNSNQPQHF.

J is TRBJ1-1 and V is TRBV18, with TRBD1 matching 11 bases. Germline CDR1 KGHSH, CDR2 LQKENI. Unmatched junction bases numbered 6, after V lost 0 bases and J lost 0 bases. CDR3 size: 18 residues. CDR3 loop: CASSPPGTGGGMNTEAFF. For the CDR3, the DNA is TGTGCCAGCTCACCACCCGGGACAGGGGGGGGTATGAACACTGAAGCTTTCTTT. The entire variable domain, with the rest obtained from reference TRBV18 and TRBJ1-1, is as follows: NAGVMQNPRHLVRRRGQEARLRCSPMKGHSHVYWYRQLPEEGLKFMVYLQKENIIDESGMPKERFSAEFPKEGPSILRIQQVVRGDSAAYFCASSPPGTGGGMNTEAFFGQGTRLTVV.

V gene TRBV4-1 combines with J gene TRBJ2-1; 15 nucleotides line up with TRBD2. CDR1 is MGHRA, CDR2 YSYEKL, per germline. The CDR3 is made up of 20 amino acids. The J segment lost 0 bases and the V segment lost 3 bases, leaving 9 bases of the junction unmatched. CDR3 coding DNA: TGCGCCAGCAGCCAGGGGACTAGCGGGAGGACTTCAAGCTCCTACAATGAGCAGTTCTTC. Its protein product is CASSQGTSGRTSSSYNEQFF.

The J gene is TRBJ2-3, the V gene TRBV27; D ambiguous. V was trimmed by 1 base and J by 1 base, leaving 3 bases between them. Germline CDR1 MNHEY, CDR2 SMNVEV (reference sequence). There are 13 residues in the CDR3. CDR3 loop: CASSLLGTDTQYF. CDR3 bases: TGTGCCAGCAGTTTATTAGGCACAGATACGCAGTATTTT.

The genes are TRBV7-6 and TRBJ2-7; 8 nucleotides agree with TRBD1. The CDR3 is 14 residues long. CDR1 and CDR2 (germline): SGHVS, FNYEAQ. V lost 5 bases and J lost 10; bases outside the gene matches: 13. The CDR3 DNA is TGTGCCAGCAGCCCCGGACAGGGTGGTAATCATCAGTACTTC. Protein product: CASSPGQGGNHQYF.

The table lists this clone with a few counts. V usage is TRBV18 and J usage is TRBJ1-3; D remains unclear. CDR1 is KGHSH, CDR2 LQKENI, per germline. V was shortened by 3 bases and J by 0 bases, with 6 bases between the two germline ends. The CDR3 sequence is 14 residues long. This chain's CDR3 is CASSPGASGNTIYF. The CDR3, as DNA: TGTGCCAGCTCACCTGGAGCCTCTGGAAACACCATATATTTT.

This chain joins TRBV5-1 and TRBJ2-1, with D possibly matching TRBD2 (6 bases). V was clipped by 0 bases and J by 7 bases, with 11 bases between them. The germline V gene has CDR1 SGHRS and CDR2 YFSETQ. This CDR3 spans 14 amino acids. In nucleotides, the CDR3 is TGCGCCAGCAGCTTGGGGGCTAGCGTTAATGAGCAGTTCTTC. Translating gives CASSLGASVNEQFF. Drawing the rest from reference TRBV5-1 and TRBJ2-1, the complete variable domain is KAGVTQTPRYLIKTRGQQVTLSCSPISGHRSVSWYQQTPGQGLQFLFEYFSETQRNKGNFPGRFSGRQFSNSRSEMNVSTLELGDSALYLCASSLGASVNEQFFGPGTRLTVL.

The genes are TRBV9 and TRBJ1-3; D remains unclear. V shed 4 bases and J shed 5 bases, with 16 bases lying between them. The germline gives CDR1 SGDLS, CDR2 YYNGEE. This CDR3 region has 15 residues. CDR3 loop: CASSPRHQTRNTIYF. The CDR3, as DNA: TGTGCCAGCAGCCCCCGACATCAAACCCGAAACACCATATATTTT.

This rearrangement joins TRBV5-1 to TRBJ1-3, with 9 bases fitting TRBD1. With 0 bases clipped from V and 2 bases from J, the junction kept 3 bases outside the gene matches. CDR1 and CDR2 from the germline V gene are SGHRS and YFSETQ. The CDR3 has 16 amino acids. CDR3 DNA sequence: TGCGCCAGCAGCTTGGGGGACAGGGCAACTGGAAACACCATATATTTT. It encodes CASSLGDRATGNTIYF.